The source of this T cell receptor (beta chain) is a study of T cell responses to AZD1222 COVID-19 vaccine. Study results and caveats: Researchers took repertoire samples only after the peak T cell response had come. Donors, mostly white British, included more females; clonal diversity was possibly underestimated. Spike regions recognized by vaccine-associated CD4 TCRs spanned the protein, led by 160-218 and 743-854.

Sequenced by immunoSEQ multiplex PCR; TCRdb stores in-frame clones only, minus some. This repertoire shows some 130,000 clones, 84% found once; its top ten account for over 3.5%. V was trimmed by 3 bases and J by 15 bases, leaving 6 bases between them. Germline lookup yields CDR1 MNHNS and CDR2 SASEGT. There are 10 residues in the CDR3. This clone showed up just once. The antigen is unknown. The chain links TRBV6-1 to TRBJ1-6; D ambiguous. The starting material was peripheral blood, obtained on day 0 of AZD1222 vaccination. This TCR derives from an adult in good health. CDR3 DNA sequence: TGTGCCAGCAGTGAGTTTCTCCTCCACTTT. Residues: CASSEFLLHF.